The T cell receptor (beta chain) under discussion was sequenced for a study of spatial heterogeneity in lung cancer. Study-wide context: Each time, sequencing found more beta-chain sequences than alpha-chain sequences.

Unique molecular identifiers tagged every individual TCR cDNA molecule. Via MiXCR, TCRdb re-called the 5' RACE reads, giving one row per CDR3 protein. Of just over 70,000 distinct CDR3 sequences in the sample, roughly 8.9% were seen once. Time point of the sample: blood at routine non-recurrence follow-up after resection. Whole RNA from tumor, nontumor lung or frozen PBMC was sequenced unsorted. This clonotype was counted many times. Germline CDR1 and CDR2: SGHRS and YFSETQ. The V gene end was trimmed by 6 bases and the J gene end by 6 bases; junction bases not matched to a gene: 7. This CDR3 comprises 13 residues.

The material was PBMCs, obtained at follow-up. The genes are TRBV5-1 and TRBJ1-1; 8 bases line up with TRBD1. This TCR came from a female donor with early-stage non-small cell lung cancer. CDR3 residues: CASTGRGLSEAFF. CDR3 nucleotide sequence: TGCGCCAGCACCGGCAGGGGGCTTTCTGAAGCTTTCTTT.